This T cell receptor beta chain was captured by sequencing in a study of blood T cell repertoires in COVID-19 (dated by TCRdb to about 2020). About the study as a whole: Collaborator samples came from the United States, Italy and Spain and covered acute and convalescent phases of COVID-19. Where HLA class I and class II types were available, the types were taken from metadata supplied by the sample provider, not from assay-based typing. The samples were drawn from the first 160 participants of the ongoing ImmuneRACE study and from under 1,500 subjects provided by 6 global collaborators. A freely available public database, intended as a resource for researchers studying the immune response to SARS-CoV-2, is where the repertoires were released. The dataset comprised deeply sampled blood TCRbeta repertoires from subjects exposed to, actively infected with, or recovered from COVID-19. Nearly every sample came with metadata listing a de-identified subject ID, COVID-19 status, age in years and sex. The material from the prospective study consisted of cDNA or gDNA derived from T cells, B-cell-depleted T cells, or PBMCs. Study-level results and caveats: How much clinical and demographic metadata was included differed by source and by participant, and the metadata was provided uncurated.

TCRbeta CDR3 regions were amplified from genomic DNA using the immunoSEQ Assay, a bias-controlled multiplex PCR. The paper's data handling went like this. Nucleated cell counts per sample were estimated from amplification of reference gene primers within the assay. Sequence reads were collapsed and filtered to measure the absolute abundance of every unique TCRbeta CDR3 rearrangement. For each sample, productive Simpson clonality was calculated by taking the square root of Simpson's diversity index across productive rearrangements. Here the immuneACCESS table is served through TCRdb, limited to in-frame sequences with V and J called. Missing clones are a known gap in these copies; in checked studies unresolved V genes cover under half, and the rest lacks a known reason. The V and J calls and clone size are taken from that table; D and trimming were inferred from the DNA. The sample table contains 150,000 to 200,000 clones; only one count was recorded for over 75% of them. Around 0.5% of the sample comes from the top ten.

Turning to this clone: The antigen this receptor binds is unknown. Base qualities were left out, and no much larger clone turns up one base away.

Each collaborating institution followed its own protocols to collect whole blood in K2EDTA tubes. For TCRbeta analysis, collaborators shipped samples as frozen whole blood, isolated PBMCs, or DNA extracted from either of those sample types. Trimming removed 1 base from V and 2 bases from J, leaving 14 bases between the germline ends. The germline V gene yields SGHVS for CDR1 and FNYEAQ for CDR2. The CDR3 runs 16 amino acids, cysteine and phenylalanine included. Of all the DNA, just the CDR3 is kept, 48 bases in frame from base 1. The rearrangement combines TRBV7-6 with TRBJ2-5; TRBD2 is a weak D gene call, 5 bases matching. The TCR originated in a man in his fifties or sixties with acute or convalescent COVID-19. Source material: peripheral blood. DNA sequence: TGTGCCAGCAGCTTAGGGGGAGTGGGTCGTCAAGAGACCCAGTACTTC. It encodes CASSLGGVGRQETQYF.